This T cell receptor beta chain came from a study of control samples from healthy donors and cancer patients. The CDR3 sequence is 15 residues long. Germline V gene data show CDR1 as SEHNR and CDR2 as FQNEAQ (reference sequence). After removal of 5 bases from V and 5 bases from J, the junction contained 9 bases not matched to a gene. Some clones are missing from TCRdb's copy, which holds only in-frame ones; the method was immunoSEQ multiplex PCR. The table includes 150,000 or so clones, over 85% detected once. Sequences were obtained from blood. The clonotype comes from a man aged 40-49 years in good health. This chain joins TRBV7-9 and TRBJ2-7; the match to TRBD1 covers 10 bases. In nucleotides, the CDR3 is TGTGCCAGCAGCACCCGACAGGGGGCTAGGGACGAGCAGTACTTC. Protein sequence: CASSTRQGARDEQYF.